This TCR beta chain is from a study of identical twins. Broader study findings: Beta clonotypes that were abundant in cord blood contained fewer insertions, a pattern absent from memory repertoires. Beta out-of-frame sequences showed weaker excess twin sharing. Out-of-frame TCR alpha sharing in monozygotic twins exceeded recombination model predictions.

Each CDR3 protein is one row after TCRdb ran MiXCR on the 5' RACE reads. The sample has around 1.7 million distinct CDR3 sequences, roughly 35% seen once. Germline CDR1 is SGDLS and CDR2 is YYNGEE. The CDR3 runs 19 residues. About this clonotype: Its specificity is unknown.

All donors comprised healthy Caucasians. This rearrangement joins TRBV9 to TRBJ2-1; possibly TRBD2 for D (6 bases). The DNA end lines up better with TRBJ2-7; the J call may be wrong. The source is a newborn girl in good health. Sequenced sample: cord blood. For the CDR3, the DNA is TGTGCCAGCAGCCCTCAAAGGGGACCGGGAGAGCAACTCTACAATGAGCAGTACTTC. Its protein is CASSPQRGPGEQLYNEQYF.